This TCR beta chain was recorded in a study of blood T cell repertoires in COVID-19. The overall study: Italy, Spain and the United States were the sources of the convalescent and acute COVID-19 samples. In each case, the material was cDNA or gDNA derived from T cells, B-cell-depleted T cells, or PBMCs.

Original analysis: Researchers report that nucleated cell counts were estimated from reference gene primer amplification. The method was immunoSEQ multiplex PCR; TCRdb's version includes in-frame clones alone and lacks a portion of them. That table furnishes V, J and clone size, whereas the DNA furnished D and trimming. The table lists 200,000 to 250,000 clones, approximately 85% of them singletons. CDR3 length equals 14 residues. J lost 6 bases, V lost 3 bases, and 1 base had no gene match. The germline V gene has CDR1 KGHSH and CDR2 LQKENI. Remarks on this clone: The same CDR3 is also encoded by other DNA sequences in this sample.

The clonotype comes from an older woman with COVID-19, enrolled during active disease. Sequenced: peripheral blood. This chain links TRBV18 with TRBJ1-6, with 8 bases fitting TRBD1. In nucleotides, the CDR3 is TGTGCCAGCTCACCCGACAGGGGTAATTCACCCCTCCACTTT. Protein product: CASSPDRGNSPLHF.